One sample yielded the 32 T cell receptor beta chains listed below, sequenced in a study of long-term antiretroviral therapy in people with HIV. Assay version v3.0 of immunoSEQ was used, and it was run at survey level. Sequencing used immunoSEQ multiplex PCR; TCRdb keeps in-frame clones, though not all of them. The table records about 27,000 clones, roughly 85% of them present only once. The source material was unsorted PBMCs, sampled 0.8 years before starting antiretroviral therapy. These receptors originate from a man younger than 35 with HIV.

The rearrangement joins TRBV6-5 to TRBJ2-7; D is perhaps TRBD1 (5 bases). The CDR3 extends over 15 amino acids. Trimming took off 2 bases at V and 0 bases at J, with 11 bases between the two ends. Germline lookup yields CDR1 MNHEY and CDR2 SVGAGI. CDR3 bases: TGTGCCAGCAGTTACCAGGGTCCCAACTCCTACGAGCAGTACTTC. It specifies CASSYQGPNSYEQYF.

This clone was picked up a small number of times. The chain uses TRBV2 and TRBJ2-7; TRBD1 or TRBD2 may be the D gene (6 bases each). The germline V and J ends were trimmed by 6 bases and 3 bases, with 18 bases remaining between them. Germline loops: CDR1 SNHLY, CDR2 FYNNEI. The CDR3 totals 15 residues. CDR3 in amino acids: CASRQGGSGFYEQYF. The CDR3 coding sequence is TGTGCCAGCAGACAAGGGGGGAGTGGGTTCTACGAGCAGTACTTC.

V and J are TRBV4-1 and TRBJ1-1; a possible D gene is TRBD1 (6 bases). Germline V CDR1 and CDR2: MGHRA, YSYEKL. The V and J ends lost 1 base and 0 bases respectively, with 9 bases between them. The CDR3 covers 15 residues. CDR3 region: CASSQADRMNTEAFF. DNA of the CDR3: TGCGCCAGCAGCCAAGCGGACAGAATGAACACTGAAGCTTTCTTT.

This clone has just one count. The chain recombines TRBV28 with TRBJ2-7; TRBD1 aligns across 8 bases. The V and J ends lost 2 bases and 2 bases, in that order; junction bases with no gene match: 5. CDR3 length: 15 amino acids. Germline V gene sequence: CDR1 MDHEN, CDR2 SYDVKM. The CDR3 sequence is CASSLAGGSPYEQYF. The CDR3 DNA is TGTGCCAGCAGTTTAGCAGGGGGCTCCCCCTACGAGCAGTACTTC.

The genes are TRBV27 and TRBJ1-5; D is unresolved. Germline V CDR1 and CDR2: MNHEY, SMNVEV (reference sequence). The CDR3 is 14 amino acids. Trimming shortened V by 3 bases and J by 5 bases, and 11 bases separated the two germline ends. CDR3 sequence: CASSLGSADQPQHF. CDR3 in DNA: TGTGCCAGCAGTTTGGGGAGCGCGGATCAGCCCCAGCATTTT.

This clone has just a few counts. The V call is TRBV19, the J call TRBJ2-7; TRBD1 aligns across 8 bases. V lost 5 bases and J lost 4; bases outside the gene matches: 7. CDR1 and CDR2 from the germline V gene are LNHDA and SQIVND (reference sequence). The CDR3 runs to 14 residues. The CDR3: CASSAGQGEYEQYF. The CDR3 region has the DNA TGTGCCAGTAGTGCAGGACAGGGAGAATACGAGCAGTACTTC.

In DNA, the CDR3 is TGTGCCAGCAGCCGAGGGACGCTGAACACTGAAGCTTTCTTT. This codes for CASSRGTLNTEAFF. The genes are TRBV6-5 and TRBJ1-1, with D possibly being TRBD1 (5 bases). The germline gives CDR1 MNHEY, CDR2 SVGAGI. The CDR3 runs 14 residues. V was trimmed by 6 bases and J by 0 bases, leaving 11 bases between them.

For the CDR3, the DNA is TGTGCCAGCAGCTTAGCGCTCCTCACTTCGGGCACAGATACGCAGTATTTT. Amino acid sequence: CASSLALLTSGTDTQYF. The V and J genes are TRBV7-2 and TRBJ2-3, with D uncertain. V was clipped by 0 bases and J by 1 base, with 14 bases between them. The CDR3 covers 17 residues. Germline values: CDR1 SGHTA, CDR2 FQGNSA.

The chain has TRBV6-5 and TRBJ2-5, with D perhaps TRBD2 (5 bases). The ends were cut back, 2 bases at V and 5 bases at J, with 15 bases in the middle. The length of the CDR3 is 15 residues. Looked up from germline, CDR1 is MNHEY and CDR2 is SVGAGI. DNA of the CDR3: TGTGCCAGCAGTTACCGGCGGACTTCGGGGGAGACCCAGTACTTC. This sequence encodes CASSYRRTSGETQYF.

The chain carries TRBV12-5 and TRBJ2-3; 10 bases agree with TRBD2. Germline CDR1 and CDR2: LGHNT and FRNRAP. The CDR3 has 16 amino acids. Germline trimming cut 3 bases from V and 3 bases from J; bases unmatched to any gene: 6. Here the CDR3 reads CASGLGAGGNTDTQYF. In DNA, the CDR3 is TGTGCTAGTGGTTTAGGAGCGGGGGGGAATACAGATACGCAGTATTTT.

To note about this clone: The sample carries other DNA sequences with the same CDR3. The CDR3 DNA reads TGTGCCAGCAGCTTAGGCTCGTCTACCGGGGAGCTGTTTTTT. This sequence encodes CASSLGSSTGELFF. The rearrangement links TRBV7-9 to TRBJ2-2; unclear D gene. The CDR3 covers 14 residues. The V and J ends lost 1 base and 5 bases respectively, with 8 bases between them. Per germline, CDR1 SEHNR and CDR2 FQNEAQ (reference sequence).

This chain uses TRBV29-1 with TRBJ1-2; TRBD1 matches at 8 bases. J gave up 1 base and V 7 bases, and 17 bases lay outside the gene matches. Germline V gene sequence: CDR1 SQVTM, CDR2 ANQGSEA. The length of the CDR3 is 17 residues. The CDR3 here is CSARGQGAFGFNYGYTF. In DNA form, the CDR3 reads TGCAGCGCCCGCGGGCAGGGGGCTTTTGGCTTTAACTATGGCTACACCTTC.

V is TRBV2 and J is TRBJ2-7; D might be TRBD2 (9 bases). CDR1 SNHLY and CDR2 FYNNEI come from the germline V gene. With 5 bases removed from V and 3 bases from J, the gap between germline ends came to 17 bases. This CDR3 comprises 15 residues. CDR3 DNA: TGTGCCAGCAGTCACCCTAGCGGGACAGGCTACGAGCAGTACTTC. It codes for CASSHPSGTGYEQYF.

The chain couples TRBV25-1 to TRBJ2-1; the D gene is possibly TRBD2 (7 bases). In germline, CDR1 is MGHDK, CDR2 SYGVNS. This CDR3 contains 12 residues. The germline V and J ends were trimmed by 8 bases and 10 bases, with 15 bases remaining between them. The CDR3 loop reads CASGAGAEEQFF. CDR3 sequence (DNA): TGTGCCAGCGGCGCGGGGGCCGAGGAGCAGTTCTTC.

This rearrangement joins TRBV7-8 to TRBJ1-2; possible D gene TRBD1, 6 bases. The germline gives CDR1 SGHVS, CDR2 FQNEAQ. Trimming removed 7 bases from V and 3 bases from J, with 15 bases in between. The CDR3 is 14 residues long. CDR3 loop: CASMNRDTYYGYTF. The CDR3 region has the DNA TGTGCCAGCATGAACCGGGACACTTACTATGGCTACACCTTC.

CDR3 nucleotides: TGCGCCAGCAGCCCGGACCCTAATCAGCCCCAGCATTTT. It specifies CASSPDPNQPQHF. The chain uses TRBV4-1 and TRBJ1-5; D gene unclear. The CDR3 extends over 13 amino acids. Deletions cut 4 bases from V and 4 bases from J, with 8 bases between. CDR1 is MGHRA, CDR2 YSYEKL, per germline.

The V gene is TRBV7-3, the J gene TRBJ2-2; tentatively, D is TRBD1 or TRBD2 (5 bases each). Germline V gene lookup returns CDR1 SGHTA and CDR2 FQGTGA. The V end was cut by 4 bases, the J end by 2 bases, with 11 bases between. This CDR3 contains 15 residues. The CDR3 loop reads CASSSPGTNTGELFF. In DNA form, the CDR3 reads TGTGCCAGCAGCTCCCCCGGGACCAACACCGGGGAGCTGTTTTTT. The full variable domain, with the rest looked up from reference TRBV7-3 and TRBJ2-2, is GAGVSQTPSNKVTEKGKYVELRCDPISGHTALYWYRQSLGQGPEFLIYFQGTGAADDSGLPNDRFFAVRPEGSVSTLKIQRTERGDSAVYLCASSSPGTNTGELFFGEGSRLTVL.

The V gene is TRBV2, the J gene TRBJ2-2, with 7 positions matching TRBD1. Germline assignment: CDR1 SNHLY and CDR2 FYNNEI. The CDR3 consists of 15 residues. With V trimmed by 4 bases and J by 7 bases, 9 bases remained unmatched. As DNA, the CDR3 is TGTGCCAGCAGTGGCGAGACAGGGAGCGGCGGGGAGCTGTTTTTT. It translates to CASSGETGSGGELFF. Drawing the rest from reference TRBV2 and TRBJ2-2, the complete variable domain is EPEVTQTPSHQVTQMGQEVILRCVPISNHLYFYWYRQILGQKVEFLVSFYNNEISEKSEIFDDQFSVERPDGSNFTLKIRSTKLEDSAMYFCASSGETGSGGELFFGEGSRLTVL.

The V call is TRBV7-2, the J call TRBJ2-2; D is unresolved. This CDR3 is built from 16 residues. Germline lookup yields CDR1 SGHTA and CDR2 FQGNSA. The V and J ends lost 1 base and 7 bases respectively, with 16 bases between them. The CDR3 region has the DNA TGTGCCAGCAGCTTAGTCCCCGGGCTGCGCGTCGGGGAGCTGTTTTTT. Translating it yields CASSLVPGLRVGELFF.

The chain combines TRBV18 with TRBJ2-1; D might be TRBD2 (5 bases). The CDR3 extends over 14 amino acids. The V gene's germline CDR1 is KGHSH and CDR2 LQKENI. V lost 4 bases, J lost 1 base, and 8 bases lay in between. CDR3 in DNA: TGTGCCAGCTCACAGGACTCTTCCTACAATGAGCAGTTCTTC. It is translated as CASSQDSSYNEQFF.

This chain uses TRBV13 with TRBJ2-3; tentative D call: TRBD2 (5 bases). The V end lost 5 bases, the J end lost 0 bases, and 18 bases lay between the germline ends. The germline gives CDR1 PRHDT, CDR2 FYEKMQ (reference sequence). The CDR3 contains 17 residues. In nucleotides, the CDR3 is TGTGCCAGCAGCCCGTTATCTCGCGGGCCTAGCACAGATACGCAGTATTTT. It is translated as CASSPLSRGPSTDTQYF.

The chain couples TRBV4-3 to TRBJ1-3; D is unclear. The germline V gene has CDR1 LGHNA and CDR2 YSLEER. The CDR3 is made up of 15 amino acids. V was shortened by 0 bases and J by 4 bases, with 10 bases between the two germline ends. As DNA, the CDR3 is TGCGCCAGCAGCCAAGATCAAGGAAGGGGAAACACCATATATTTT. It encodes CASSQDQGRGNTIYF.

The V gene is TRBV9, the J gene TRBJ2-3; a possible D gene is TRBD2 (6 bases). The germline V gene encodes CDR1 SGDLS and CDR2 YYNGEE. This CDR3 spans 16 amino acids. V was trimmed by 0 bases and J by 0 bases, leaving 11 bases between them. The CDR3 loop is CASSVEWAGSTDTQYF. The DNA of the CDR3 is TGTGCCAGCAGCGTAGAGTGGGCGGGAAGCACAGATACGCAGTATTTT.

This clone was seen more than once but under ten times. This chain joins TRBV10-3 and TRBJ1-5; 7 nucleotides match TRBD1. Losses at the gene ends were 6 bases for V and 4 bases for J; bases not matched to a gene: 3. The CDR3 sequence is 13 residues long. The germline gives CDR1 ENHRY, CDR2 SYGVKD. The CDR3 sequence: CAISGTENQPQHF. For the CDR3, the DNA is TGTGCCATCAGCGGGACAGAAAATCAGCCCCAGCATTTT.

The CDR3 loop is CASSPIGGPRGEQFF. CDR3 coding DNA: TGTGCCAGCTCACCAATCGGGGGTCCTCGGGGTGAGCAGTTCTTC. The V call is TRBV18, the J call TRBJ2-1; tentatively, D is TRBD2 (6 bases). The V and J ends lost 2 bases and 9 bases respectively, with 17 bases between them. The CDR3 is 15 amino acids. Germline-derived CDR1 and CDR2 are KGHSH and LQKENI.

The V and J genes are TRBV30 and TRBJ1-4; D gene ambiguous. Trimming removed 2 bases from V and 6 bases from J, with 4 bases in between. The CDR3 sequence is 11 residues long. Germline V gives CDR1 GTSNPN, CDR2 SVGIG (reference sequence). The CDR3 nucleotides are TGTGCCTGGAGTATCGATGAAAAACTGTTTTTT. It encodes CAWSIDEKLFF.

This clone was seen a few times. The chain recombines TRBV6-1 with TRBJ1-2, with 7 bases aligning to TRBD1. V gave up 4 bases and J gave up 2 bases; unmatched junction bases: 1. The CDR3 consists of 13 residues. The germline gives CDR1 MNHNS, CDR2 SASEGT. The CDR3 region has the DNA TGTGCCAGCAGTGCGGGACAGAACTATGGCTACACCTTC. It codes for CASSAGQNYGYTF.

This clone occurred a few times. This chain joins TRBV5-4 and TRBJ1-1; weak D call: TRBD1 (6 bases). CDR3 length: 17 amino acids. Trimming took 2 bases from V and 0 from J, leaving 17 bases between them. Germline CDR1 reads SGHNT; CDR2 reads YYREEE (reference sequence). The DNA for the CDR3 is TGTGCCAGCAGCTTTGGATCCCCGGGGGGCTTGAACACTGAAGCTTTCTTT. This codes for CASSFGSPGGLNTEAFF.

This rearrangement joins TRBV19 to TRBJ1-1, with a weak D call TRBD1 (5 bases). Trimming cost V 7 bases and J 5 bases, with 17 bases left between them. Per germline, CDR1 LNHDA and CDR2 SQIVND (reference sequence). This CDR3 has 14 residues. CDR3: CASIKPGLGTEAFF. CDR3 nucleotide sequence: TGTGCCAGTATCAAACCAGGGTTGGGGACTGAAGCTTTCTTT.

The chain combines TRBV7-6 with TRBJ2-3; D unresolved. The CDR3 has 12 amino acids. Trimming cost V 0 bases and J 4 bases, with 2 bases left between them. The germline CDR1 and CDR2 sequences are SGHVS and FNYEAQ. The CDR3 loop is CASSLASDTQYF. DNA of the CDR3: TGTGCCAGCAGCTTAGCGTCAGATACGCAGTATTTT.

The gene calls are TRBV29-1 and TRBJ1-2; unclear D gene. The germline V gene encodes CDR1 SQVTM and CDR2 ANQGSEA. The germline V and J ends were trimmed by 5 bases and 4 bases, with 14 bases remaining between them. The CDR3 sequence is 13 residues long. The CDR3 protein is CSVYWSAGYGYTF. CDR3 coding DNA: TGCAGCGTTTACTGGTCTGCCGGCTATGGCTACACCTTC.

This rearrangement joins TRBV28 to TRBJ2-1; 7 bases map to TRBD2. The CDR3 covers 15 residues. Germline loops: CDR1 MDHEN, CDR2 SYDVKM. Losses at the gene ends were 6 bases for V and 2 bases for J; bases not matched to a gene: 7. Written as DNA, the CDR3 is TGTGCCAGCAGGTCCGCGGGAGTTGCCTACAATGAGCAGTTCTTC. This encodes CASRSAGVAYNEQFF.